Below, one T cell receptor (beta chain) is given with its context. V dropped 5 bases and J dropped 10 bases, with 9 bases sitting between them. Germline V CDR1 and CDR2: LNHDA, SQIVND (reference sequence). The CDR3 covers 11 residues. Every single participant having HIV got treatment inside the United States. This entry belongs to a study of long-term antiretroviral therapy in people with HIV. The authors ran the immunoSEQ assay, v3.0, at survey level. This table comes from immunoSEQ multiplex PCR, and its TCRdb copy is limited to in-frame clones, with some not included. Seen here are about 36,000 clones, over 75% observed once, and the top ten hold roughly 6.6%.

V and J are TRBV19 and TRBJ2-1; a weak D match, TRBD1 (5 bases). Sequencing was performed on unsorted PBMCs, taken 0.6 years after starting antiretroviral therapy. The receptor's source is a man between 18 and 35 years old with HIV. The CDR3, as DNA: TGTGCCAGTAGTTTGGGGCTCGAGCAGTTCTTC. Translating it yields CASSLGLEQFF. The variable domain in full, completed from reference TRBV19 and TRBJ2-1, reads DGGITQSPKYLFRKEGQNVTLSCEQNLNHDAMYWYRQDPGQGLRLIYYSQIVNDFQKGDIAEGYSVSREKKESFPLTVTSAQKNPTAFYLCASSLGLEQFFGPGTRLTVL.